This T cell receptor (beta chain) originates from a study of cytomegalovirus exposure and HLA in healthy donors. Study-wide results and limits: In a later analysis, CMV-associated beta chains were mostly HLA-associated, it appeared. Cytomegalovirus-associated status was assigned to about 170 TCR beta chains.

The PCR was carried out with 60 Vbeta primers and 13 Jbeta primers. The table came from immunoSEQ multiplex PCR; TCRdb's copy has only in-frame clones and leaves some out. The sample lists around 64,000 clones; roughly two thirds were seen once. V lost 7 bases, J lost 4 bases, and 19 bases lay in between. Germline CDR1 is MNHNY and CDR2 is SVGAGI (reference sequence). This CDR3 comprises 15 residues. A remark on this clone: Its antigen is still unknown.

Healthy bone marrow donors made up the cohort. Specimen: PBMCs. The clonotype was recovered from a woman in her forties or fifties in good health and CMV-seronegative. The rearrangement links TRBV6-6 to TRBJ1-1, with D uncertain. The CDR3 reads CASTSQRSDGTEAFF. CDR3 DNA sequence: TGTGCCAGCACGTCTCAGAGGTCCGACGGCACTGAAGCTTTCTTT.